Listed below are T cell receptor beta chains from one sample, sequenced in a study of shared clonotypes between healthy human individuals. Repertoires were generated with immunoSEQ multiplex PCR, while TCRdb's copy carries only in-frame clones and drops some. The table lists approximately 2,300,000 clones, approximately 90% of them singletons. Material for sequencing was naive CD4+ T cells from PBMCs. These receptors originate from a man younger than 35 in good health. Some clones in this sample may be carry-over from other donors' samples. Both conserved end residues are part of each CDR3. The D gene is left open where the match is weak. Some rows have no size entry. The others give once, few or many, or a class for an expanded clone.

V	D	J	size	DNA	CDR3
TRBV5-1	.	TRBJ2-1	.	TGCGCCAGCAGCTTCCAGGTAGAGTTCTTC	CASSFQVEFF
TRBV28	.	TRBJ1-5	.	TGTGCCAGCGGGAGGACGGCTAGCAATCAGCCCCAGCATTTT	CASGRTASNQPQHF
TRBV12-5	.	TRBJ2-3	once	TGTGCTTGCGGGGACGGCCCAGATACGCAGTATTTT	CACGDGPDTQYF
TRBV19	.	TRBJ2-3	.	TGTGCCAGTAGTATAGGGCTCGCAGATACGCAGTATTTT	CASSIGLADTQYF
TRBV4-3	.	TRBJ1-1	.	TGCGCCAGCAGCCAAGAGCCCCGTTCCACTGAAGCTTTCTTT	CASSQEPRSTEAFF
TRBV21-1	.	TRBJ1-5	.	TGTGCCAGCAGCAAAGTCCAAGACCGCGAAGGTCAGCCCCAGCATTTT	CASSKVQDREGQPQHF
TRBV28	.	TRBJ2-1	.	TGTGCCAGCAGAACCTCCGGGATAGAGAATGAGCAGTTCTTC	CASRTSGIENEQFF
TRBV30	.	TRBJ1-2	.	TGTGCCTGGAGTGTAACGGGACTAGGAGGTGGCTACACCTTC	CAWSVTGLGGGYTF
TRBV6-1	.	TRBJ2-7	.	TGTGCCAGCAGAGCGGATACTAGGCCCGGGATGTGGCAGTACTTC	CASRADTRPGMWQYF
TRBV9	.	TRBJ1-4	.	TGTGCCAGCAGCGTAACGGGGGGCAGTGAAAAACTGTTTTTT	CASSVTGGSEKLFF
TRBV9	.	TRBJ2-7	.	TGTGCCAGCAGCCGTCTCAGCGGTAGAATTTACGAGCAGTACTTC	CASSRLSGRIYEQYF
TRBV2	.	TRBJ1-2	.	TGTGCCAGCAGTGATAGGGCAGAGGGGGGCTACACCTTC	CASSDRAEGGYTF
TRBV5-1	.	TRBJ2-3	.	TGCGCCAGCAGCGAGGTCAAACCCGCTAGCACAGATACGCAGTATTTT	CASSEVKPASTDTQYF
TRBV11-1	.	TRBJ1-1	.	TGTGCCAGCAGCTTACGGCAGGCACAGTTTAACACTGAAGCTTTCTTT	CASSLRQAQFNTEAFF
TRBV6-1	.	TRBJ2-7	.	TGTGCCAGCAGTGAGCAGGGCCCGTTTTACGAGCAGTACTTC	CASSEQGPFYEQYF
TRBV28	.	TRBJ2-5	.	TGTGCCAGCAGTTTATTAGGCTCCCGGGAGACCCAGTACTTC	CASSLLGSRETQYF
TRBV5-1	.	TRBJ2-3	.	TGCGCCAGCAGCTTGGAGGCCCTAAGCACAGATACGCAGTATTTT	CASSLEALSTDTQYF
TRBV5-4	.	TRBJ2-5	.	TGTGCCAGCAGCTTGGGGGCAGACTACCGGGAGACCCAGTACTTC	CASSLGADYRETQYF
TRBV28	.	TRBJ1-4	.	TGTGCCAGCCGTCTCACGGGGACGTATGAAAAACTGTTTTTT	CASRLTGTYEKLFF
TRBV7-2	.	TRBJ2-1	.	TGTGCCAGCAGCTTAAGGTACACCGGCGGCTACAATGAGCAGTTCTTC	CASSLRYTGGYNEQFF
TRBV14	.	TRBJ2-3	once	TGTGCCAGCAGCCAAGAGTCATCGATTCCCACAGATACGCAGTATTTT	CASSQESSIPTDTQYF
TRBV30	TRBD1	TRBJ1-2	few	TGTGCCTGGAGTATATGGGACAGTGACGGCTACACCTTC	CAWSIWDSDGYTF
TRBV4-2	TRBD2	TRBJ2-2	.	TGTGCCAGCAGCCCTACTGCGGGACTAGCGGAGCGGAAGGGCACCGGGGAGCTGTTTTTT	CASSPTAGLAERKGTGELFF
TRBV7-2	.	TRBJ2-1	.	TGTGCCAGCAGCCCCGCCCGCCACCACAATGAGCAGTTCTTC	CASSPARHHNEQFF
TRBV27	.	TRBJ2-7	.	TGTGCCAGCAGTTTATCGCCGGGGGCTTTCTACGAGCAGTACTTC	CASSLSPGAFYEQYF
TRBV11-1	.	TRBJ2-5	.	TGTGCCAGCAGCCCATCACCCGGGGAGACCCAGTACTTC	CASSPSPGETQYF
TRBV28	.	TRBJ1-5	.	TGTGCCAGCCTGGTCGGCAGTAGCAATCAGCCCCAGCATTTT	CASLVGSSNQPQHF
TRBV6-1	TRBD2	TRBJ2-7	.	TGTGCCAGCAGTGTCTTAAGCGGGAGGGTCGGCGAGCAGTACTTC	CASSVLSGRVGEQYF